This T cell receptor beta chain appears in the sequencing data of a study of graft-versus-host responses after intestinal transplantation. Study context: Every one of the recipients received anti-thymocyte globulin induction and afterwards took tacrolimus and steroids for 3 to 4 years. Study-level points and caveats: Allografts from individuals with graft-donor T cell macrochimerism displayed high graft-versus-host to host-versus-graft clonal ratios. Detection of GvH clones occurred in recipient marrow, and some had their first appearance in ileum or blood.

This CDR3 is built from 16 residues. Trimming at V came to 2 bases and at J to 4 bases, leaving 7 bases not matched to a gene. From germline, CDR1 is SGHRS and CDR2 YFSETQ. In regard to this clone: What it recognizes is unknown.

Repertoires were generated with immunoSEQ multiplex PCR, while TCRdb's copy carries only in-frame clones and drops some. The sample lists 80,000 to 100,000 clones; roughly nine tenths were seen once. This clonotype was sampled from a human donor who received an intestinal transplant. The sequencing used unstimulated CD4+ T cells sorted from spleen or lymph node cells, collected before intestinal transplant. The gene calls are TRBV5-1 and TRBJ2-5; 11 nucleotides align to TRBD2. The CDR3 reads CASSFTGGLAGETQYF. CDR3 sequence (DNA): TGCGCCAGCAGCTTCACAGGAGGACTAGCGGGAGAGACCCAGTACTTC.